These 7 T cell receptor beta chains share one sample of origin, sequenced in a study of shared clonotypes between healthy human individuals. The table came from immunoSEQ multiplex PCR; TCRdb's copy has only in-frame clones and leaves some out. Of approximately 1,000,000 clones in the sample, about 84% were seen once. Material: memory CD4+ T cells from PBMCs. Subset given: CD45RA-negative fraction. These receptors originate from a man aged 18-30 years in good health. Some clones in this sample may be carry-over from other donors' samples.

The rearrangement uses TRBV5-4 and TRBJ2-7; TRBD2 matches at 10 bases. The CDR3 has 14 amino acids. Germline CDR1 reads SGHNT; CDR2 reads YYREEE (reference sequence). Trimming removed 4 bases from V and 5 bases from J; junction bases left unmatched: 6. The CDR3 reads CASSLLAGTDEQYF. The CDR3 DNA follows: TGTGCCAGCAGCCTACTAGCGGGAACAGACGAGCAGTACTTC.

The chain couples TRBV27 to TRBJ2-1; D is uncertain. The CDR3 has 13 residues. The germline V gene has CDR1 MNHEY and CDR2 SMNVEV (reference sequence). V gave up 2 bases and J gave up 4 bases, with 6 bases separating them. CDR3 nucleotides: TGTGCCAGCAGTTTAGCACCTTACAATGAGCAGTTCTTC. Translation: CASSLAPYNEQFF.

The CDR3 here is CASSFLQNEQYF. DNA for the CDR3: TGTGCCAGCAGTTTTCTACAGAACGAGCAGTACTTC. The chain joins TRBV28 to TRBJ2-7; D is ambiguous. The V end was cut by 3 bases, the J end by 5 bases, with 8 bases between. Germline lookup yields CDR1 MDHEN and CDR2 SYDVKM. This CDR3 comprises 12 residues.

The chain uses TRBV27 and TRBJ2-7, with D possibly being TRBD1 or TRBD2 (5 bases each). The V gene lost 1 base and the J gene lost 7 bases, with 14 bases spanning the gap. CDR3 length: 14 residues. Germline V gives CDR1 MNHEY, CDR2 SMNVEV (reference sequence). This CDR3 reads CASSLWGSSGEQYF. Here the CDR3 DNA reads TGTGCCAGCAGTTTATGGGGCTCCTCGGGAGAGCAGTACTTC.

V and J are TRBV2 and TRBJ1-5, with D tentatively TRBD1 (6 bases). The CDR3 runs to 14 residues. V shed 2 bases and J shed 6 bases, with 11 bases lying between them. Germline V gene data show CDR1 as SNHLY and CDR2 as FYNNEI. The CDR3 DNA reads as TGTGCCAGCAGTGAACAGGGGCGCGGTCAGCCCCAGCATTTT. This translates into CASSEQGRGQPQHF. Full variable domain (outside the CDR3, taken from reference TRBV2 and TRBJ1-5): EPEVTQTPSHQVTQMGQEVILRCVPISNHLYFYWYRQILGQKVEFLVSFYNNEISEKSEIFDDQFSVERPDGSNFTLKIRSTKLEDSAMYFCASSEQGRGQPQHFGDGTRLSIL.

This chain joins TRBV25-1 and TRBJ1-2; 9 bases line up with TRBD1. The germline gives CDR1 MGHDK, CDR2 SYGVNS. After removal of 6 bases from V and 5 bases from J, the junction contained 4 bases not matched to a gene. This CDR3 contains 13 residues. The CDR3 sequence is CASSPGTGYGYTF. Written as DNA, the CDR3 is TGTGCCAGCAGCCCCGGGACAGGGTATGGCTACACCTTC.

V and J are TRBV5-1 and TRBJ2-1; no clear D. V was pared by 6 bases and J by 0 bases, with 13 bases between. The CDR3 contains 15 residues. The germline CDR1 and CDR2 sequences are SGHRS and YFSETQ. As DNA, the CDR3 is TGCGCCAGCACCGCAATCCCTAACTCCTACAATGAGCAGTTCTTC. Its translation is CASTAIPNSYNEQFF.